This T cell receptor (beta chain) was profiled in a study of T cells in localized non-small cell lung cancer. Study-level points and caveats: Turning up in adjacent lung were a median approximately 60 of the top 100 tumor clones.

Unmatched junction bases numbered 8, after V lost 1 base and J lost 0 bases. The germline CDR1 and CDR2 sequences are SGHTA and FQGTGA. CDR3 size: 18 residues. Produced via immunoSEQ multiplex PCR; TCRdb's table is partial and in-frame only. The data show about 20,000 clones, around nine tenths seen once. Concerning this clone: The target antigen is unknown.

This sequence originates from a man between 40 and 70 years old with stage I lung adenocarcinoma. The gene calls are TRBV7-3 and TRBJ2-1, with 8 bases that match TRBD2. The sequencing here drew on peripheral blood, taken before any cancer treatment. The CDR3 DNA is TGTGCCAGCAGCTTAATAGGCGGGAGGACCAGCTCCTACAATGAGCAGTTCTTC. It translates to CASSLIGGRTSSYNEQFF.